This is a list of T cell receptor beta chains from one sample in a study of T-cell reconstitution after alpha-beta-depleted transplantation in children. TCRdb recomputed calls from the PCR reads with MiXCR, one row per CDR3 protein. The data show a few hundred thousand distinct CDR3 sequences, around a tenth seen once. This sample comprised PBMCs from the stem cell graft donor, obtained from the stem cell graft. Every receptor here comes from a human donor who donated a stem cell graft to a child with acute lymphoblastic leukemia. Each CDR3 is given with its conserved first and last residue. Each record gives: CDR3 length, clone size, J gene, D gene, V gene, CDR3 protein, CDR3 DNA. A D gene is named only where the DNA matches it firmly. Clone size is stated in some rows and not others, as once, few, many or a class when expanded.

>15|few|TRBJ1-2|.|TRBV4-1
CASSQVNDGSYGYTF
TGCGCCAGCAGCCAAGTTAACGACGGATCGTATGGCTACACCTTC
>14|.|TRBJ2-5|.|TRBV7-9
CASSLVGSQETQYF
TGTGCCAGCAGCCTGGTCGGCAGCCAAGAGACCCAGTACTTC
>15|many|TRBJ2-2|.|TRBV13
CASSSAGLNTGELFF
TGTGCCAGCAGCTCAGCTGGCCTCAACACCGGGGAGCTGTTTTTT
>13|many|TRBJ1-5|.|TRBV29-1
CSVASNSNQPQHF
TGCAGCGTTGCCTCTAATAGCAATCAGCCCCAGCATTTT
>14|few|TRBJ2-1|TRBD2|TRBV20-1
CSANPLAGNNEQFF
TGCAGTGCTAATCCGCTAGCGGGAAACAATGAGCAGTTCTTC
>12|.|TRBJ2-7|.|TRBV9
CASSAGSGGHHF
TGTGCCAGCAGCGCCGGGTCCGGAGGCCATCACTTC
>13|few|TRBJ2-2|TRBD2|TRBV29-1
CSVSGLQTGELFF
TGCAGCGTCTCGGGACTACAGACCGGGGAGCTGTTTTTT
>16|few|TRBJ2-2|TRBD2|TRBV7-3
CASSLTAGEWSGELFF
TGTGCCAGCAGCTTAACCGCGGGAGAGTGGTCCGGGGAGCTGTTTTTT
>14|many|TRBJ2-7|.|TRBV5-1
CASSLGRSSYEQYF
TGCGCCAGCAGCTTAGGCCGGAGCTCCTACGAGCAGTACTTC
>14|.|TRBJ2-1|TRBD1|TRBV5-1
CASSDGTGWNEQFF
TGCGCCAGCAGCGATGGGACAGGGTGGAATGAGCAGTTCTTC
>15|few|TRBJ1-1|TRBD1|TRBV9
CASSDRGSSNTEAFF
TGTGCCAGCAGCGACAGGGGATCGTCGAACACTGAAGCTTTCTTT
>11|few|TRBJ1-1|.|TRBV4-1
CASSQRLRAFF
TGCGCCAGCAGCCAACGCCTGCGAGCTTTCTTT
>15|.|TRBJ1-1|.|TRBV7-8
CASSLVEGGYTEAFF
TGTGCCAGCAGCTTAGTTGAAGGGGGATACACTGAAGCTTTCTTT
>18|many|TRBJ2-7|.|TRBV28
CASSLYRTGSGPYYEQYF
TGTGCCAGCAGTTTATACCGTACAGGGTCCGGACCTTACTACGAGCAGTACTTC
>15|.|TRBJ2-7|.|TRBV15
CATSRDVVHTYEQYF
TGTGCCACCAGCAGAGATGTAGTCCATACCTACGAGCAGTACTTC
>14|few|TRBJ2-4|TRBD2|TRBV5-1
CASSLGRGPNIQYF
TGCGCCAGCAGCTTAGGGAGGGGACCAAACATTCAGTACTTC
>17|.|TRBJ1-1|.|TRBV3-1
CASSQEARAFPNTEAFF
TGTGCCAGCAGCCAAGAGGCCAGGGCGTTCCCTAACACTGAAGCTTTCTTT
>14|.|TRBJ1-2|.|TRBV12-3/TRBV12-4
CAISGGDGSYGYTF
TGTGCCATCAGTGGCGGGGACGGCTCCTATGGCTACACCTTC
>13|few|TRBJ2-5|.|TRBV4-1
CASSQGDPETQYF
TGCGCCAGCAGCCAAGGGGACCCTGAGACCCAGTACTTC
>14|.|TRBJ1-1|.|TRBV20-1
CSARGGQGLTEAFF
TGCAGTGCTAGGGGGGGGCAGGGGTTAACTGAAGCTTTCTTT
>13|few|TRBJ2-1|TRBD2|TRBV20-1
CSALGLADNEQFF
TGCAGTGCCCTCGGACTAGCGGATAATGAGCAGTTCTTC
>14|.|TRBJ1-2|TRBD1|TRBV5-6
CASSAGTGSLGYTF
TGTGCCAGCAGCGCCGGGACAGGGTCGCTCGGCTACACCTTC
>19|few|TRBJ2-6|TRBD2|TRBV7-3
CASSLFDSGSTAGANVLTF
TGTGCCAGCAGCTTATTCGATAGCGGGAGTACTGCTGGGGCCAACGTCCTGACTTTC
>14|.|TRBJ2-7|.|TRBV5-1
CASSSVLDPYEQYF
TGCGCCAGCAGCTCGGTACTAGATCCCTACGAGCAGTACTTC
>16|.|TRBJ1-2|.|TRBV10-3
CAISESRGSAGYGYTF
TGTGCCATCAGTGAGTCGAGGGGGAGCGCGGGCTATGGCTACACCTTC